This T cell receptor (beta chain) was recovered during a study of identifying expanded T cells in peripheral blood. Using immunoSEQ multiplex PCR, the repertoire was profiled, and TCRdb retains in-frame clones only, with some absent. The repertoire has approximately 59,000 clones, approximately 90% of them found once; the top ten carry around 3.3%. Study results and limitations: Over around two and four weeks, about 17 and 20 clones changed, versus more than 1 between replicates. Clone count variance between approximately two-week samples rose with total template count.

V lost 3 bases and J 2 bases, leaving 14 bases between the germline ends. This CDR3 has 16 amino acids. The germline CDR1 and CDR2 sequences are KGHSH and LQKENI. In regard to this clone: Antigen: not known.

This sequence was found in a person aged 18-70 years in good health. This chain joins TRBV18 and TRBJ1-3, with a possible D match to TRBD1 (5 bases). The sequenced sample consisted of blood. CDR3 nucleotide sequence: TGTGCCAGCTCACCGGGGCAGGGAACTCCTGGAAACACCATATATTTT. Translating gives CASSPGQGTPGNTIYF.